These 25 T cell receptor beta chains originate from one sample sequenced in a study of T cells in Graves' hyperthyroidism and ophthalmopathy. TCR beta CDR3 sequences were amplified from RNA transcripts. An initial round of RT-PCR targeting the TCR CDR3 relied on the HTBI primer set. TCRdb recomputed calls from the multiplex PCR reads with MiXCR, one row per CDR3 protein. The table includes 560,000 or so distinct CDR3 sequences, 15% to 20% detected once. Sample: blood. These receptor sequences come from a man in his forties with Graves' ophthalmopathy.

The chain uses TRBV19 and TRBJ1-1; D is possibly TRBD1 (6 bases). The CDR3 is made up of 15 amino acids. V shed 1 base and J shed 4 bases, with 13 bases lying between them. The germline V gene encodes CDR1 LNHDA and CDR2 SQIVND (reference sequence). This CDR3 reads CASSIVAQGSTEAFF. The CDR3 DNA reads TGTGCCAGTAGTATAGTAGCACAGGGAAGCACTGAAGCTTTCTTT.

This clonotype appeared a few times. This sequence joins TRBV28 and TRBJ1-4; D gene unclear. Germline CDR1 and CDR2: MDHEN and SYDVKM. The CDR3 runs to 13 residues. Trimming removed 6 bases at V and 5 bases at J, with 10 bases between. Here the CDR3 reads CASRSSENEKLFF. Written as DNA, the CDR3 is TGTGCCAGCAGGTCGTCAGAGAATGAAAAACTGTTTTTT.

This clonotype was seen at least ten times. This chain joins TRBV15 and TRBJ1-2, with 10 bases identical to TRBD1. The germline V gene has CDR1 LNHNV and CDR2 YYDKDF (reference sequence). V was clipped by 4 bases and J by 6 bases; unmatched bases: 14. This CDR3 is built from 17 residues. CDR3 sequence reads: CATSTRAPGTGVNGYTF. The CDR3 DNA reads as TGTGCCACCAGCACCCGCGCCCCCGGGACAGGGGTTAATGGCTACACCTTC. Full variable domain (remainder filled in from reference TRBV15 and TRBJ1-2): DAMVIQNPRYQVTQFGKPVTLSCSQTLNHNVMYWYQQKSSQAPKLLFHYYDKDFNNEADTPDNFQSRRPNTSFCFLDIRSPGLGDTAMYLCATSTRAPGTGVNGYTFGSGTRLTVV.

There are a few counts of this clonotype. DNA for the CDR3: TGTGCCAGCAGAGACCCGGGACAGGGCCCCAATTCACCCCTCCACTTT. Protein sequence: CASRDPGQGPNSPLHF. The chain carries TRBV6-2 or TRBV6-3 and TRBJ1-6; 9 nucleotides match TRBD1. The germline CDR1 and CDR2 sequences are MNHEY and SVGEGT. Trimming removed 6 bases from V and 7 bases from J; junction bases left unmatched: 10. The CDR3 loop spans 16 amino acids.

The V call is TRBV7-2, the J call TRBJ2-7; 9 nucleotides align to TRBD1. There are 15 residues in the CDR3. Trimming at V came to 3 bases and at J to 2 bases, leaving 5 bases not matched to a gene. Looked up from germline, CDR1 is SGHTA and CDR2 is FQGNSA. Written as DNA, the CDR3 is TGTGCCAGCAGCTTGGACACAGGGGGCGCCTACGAGCAGTACTTC. Translated: CASSLDTGGAYEQYF.

This chain joins TRBV5-4 and TRBJ1-2, with 7 bases lining up with TRBD1. J lost 7 bases, V lost 4 bases, and 10 bases had no gene match. CDR3 length: 14 residues. CDR1 and CDR2 from the germline V gene are SGHNT and YYREEE (reference sequence). The CDR3 spells CASSASTGPSGYTF. In DNA, the CDR3 is TGTGCCAGCAGCGCATCGACAGGGCCAAGTGGCTACACCTTC. Variable domain in full (rest from reference TRBV5-4 and TRBJ1-2): ETGVTQSPTHLIKTRGQQVTLRCSSQSGHNTVSWYQQALGQGPQFIFQYYREEENGRGNFPPRFSGLQFPNYSSELNVNALELDDSALYLCASSASTGPSGYTFGSGTRLTVV.

This clonotype was counted ten times or more. The CDR3 reads CASSQGRGYNEQFF. Written as DNA, the CDR3 is TGTGCCAGCAGTCAAGGACGGGGATACAATGAGCAGTTCTTC. V is TRBV28 and J is TRBJ2-1, with D possibly being TRBD2 (5 bases). CDR1 MDHEN and CDR2 SYDVKM come from the germline V gene. Trimming stripped 5 bases from V and 4 bases from J, with 12 bases between. The CDR3 length is 14 residues.

The chain employs TRBV7-9 and TRBJ2-7, with D unresolved. This CDR3 has 13 residues. Trimming removed 2 bases from V and 6 bases from J, with 11 bases in between. Germline V gene lookup returns CDR1 SEHNR and CDR2 FQNEAQ (reference sequence). The CDR3 region is CASSLKGFGEQYF. The DNA for the CDR3 is TGTGCCAGCAGCTTAAAAGGGTTTGGCGAGCAGTACTTC.

There are many counts of this clonotype. The rearrangement links TRBV20-1 to TRBJ2-3, with D tentatively TRBD1 or TRBD2 (5 bases each). The germline V gene has CDR1 DFQATT and CDR2 SNEGSKA (reference sequence). Trimming pared 5 bases from V and 0 bases from J, leaving 12 bases between. The CDR3 spans 14 residues. The CDR3 protein is CSADGGASTDTQYF. The CDR3 nucleotides read TGCAGTGCTGATGGGGGAGCAAGCACAGATACGCAGTATTTT.

On this clonotype itself: A much larger clone differs by one base, so this may be a read error. The CDR3 spells CASSEAWGGCEQYF. CDR3 nucleotides: TGTGCCAGCAGTGAAGCGTGGGGGGGCTGCGAGCAGTACTTC. The rearrangement links TRBV2 to TRBJ2-7; possible D gene TRBD2, 7 bases. V was clipped by 0 bases and J by 6 bases, with 12 bases between them. The CDR3 spans 14 residues. CDR1 is SNHLY, CDR2 FYNNEI, per germline.

The sample holds many counts of this clonotype. The chain links TRBV7-6 to TRBJ2-2; no firm D call. CDR1 SGHVS and CDR2 FNYEAQ come from the germline V gene. The CDR3 is made up of 15 amino acids. The V and J ends lost 5 bases and 7 bases respectively, with 17 bases between them. The CDR3 DNA follows: TGTGCCAGCAGCCCGGACCAAGCCCCAAGCGGGGAGCTGTTTTTT. Translating it yields CASSPDQAPSGELFF.

About this clonotype: A much more abundant neighbour one base away suggests this may be a read error. The chain joins TRBV12-3 or TRBV12-4 to TRBJ1-5; a weak D match, TRBD1 (5 bases). The CDR3 length is 13 residues. The V and J ends lost 8 bases and 8 bases respectively, with 16 bases between them. The CDR3 spells CASGGDLWKPQHF. The CDR3 DNA reads as TGTGCCAGCGGCGGGGACCTCTGGAAGCCCCAGCATTTT.

The sample holds a few counts of this clonotype. The chain is built from TRBV6-1 and TRBJ1-2; 8 positions match TRBD1. The trim removed 5 bases at V and 7 bases at J, leaving 6 bases unmatched. CDR1 is MNHNS and CDR2 is SASEGT in the germline V gene. The CDR3 sequence is 13 residues long. The CDR3, as DNA: TGTGCCAGCAGTATGACAGGGGCCGGTGGCTACACCTTC. Translating gives CASSMTGAGGYTF.

The chain couples TRBV19 to TRBJ1-1, with D perhaps TRBD1 (6 bases). CDR1 LNHDA and CDR2 SQIVND come from the germline V gene (reference sequence). Trimming removed 6 bases at V and 4 bases at J, with 21 bases between. CDR3 length: 16 amino acids. The CDR3 sequence: CASSPQARGLSTEAFF. CDR3 DNA: TGTGCCAGTAGCCCTCAAGCACGGGGGCTGAGCACTGAAGCTTTCTTT.

Ten or more counts support this clonotype. The gene calls are TRBV3-1 and TRBJ2-1; D not certain. The germline CDR1 and CDR2 sequences are LGHDT and YNNKEL (reference sequence). Trimming took 3 bases from V and 6 from J, leaving 6 bases between them. This CDR3 is 12 amino acids long. CDR3 loop: CASSQGFNEQFF. The CDR3 DNA is TGTGCCAGCAGCCAGGGGTTCAATGAGCAGTTCTTC.

This chain uses TRBV11-2 with TRBJ1-2; 8 bases map to TRBD1. The CDR3 covers 13 residues. Trimming removed 5 bases from V and 14 bases from J; junction bases left unmatched: 13. Germline CDR1 and CDR2: SGHAT and FQNNGV. The CDR3 reads CASSPDRDRAHTF. Written as DNA, the CDR3 is TGTGCCAGCAGCCCGGACAGGGATCGCGCCCATACCTTC.

The chain couples TRBV28 to TRBJ1-5; D not resolved. The V end was cut by 6 bases, the J end by 0 bases, with 9 bases between. CDR1 and CDR2 (germline): MDHEN, SYDVKM. The CDR3 totals 14 residues. CDR3 DNA: TGTGCCAGCAGGTGGGATTTTAGCAATCAGCCCCAGCATTTT. As protein: CASRWDFSNQPQHF. Together with reference TRBV28 and TRBJ1-5, the CDR3 gives the full variable domain: DVKVTQSSRYLVKRTGEKVFLECVQDMDHENMFWYRQDPGLGLRLIYFSYDVKMKEKGDIPEGYSVSREKKERFSLILESASTNQTSMYLCASRWDFSNQPQHFGDGTRLSIL.

This clonotype showed up just a few times. CDR3 sequence: CSARGGAGGRQFF. The CDR3 bases are TGCAGTGCTAGGGGGGGAGCGGGAGGGCGTCAGTTCTTC. The V and J genes are TRBV20-1 and TRBJ2-1, with TRBD2 matching over 10 bases. Germline trimming cut 3 bases from V and 13 bases from J; bases unmatched to any gene: 9. Germline assignment: CDR1 DFQATT and CDR2 SNEGSKA (reference sequence). CDR3 length equals 13 residues.

This clonotype was found many times. The chain employs TRBV27 and TRBJ1-5; unclear D gene. CDR1 and CDR2 from the germline V gene are MNHEY and SMNVEV (reference sequence). Trimming removed 4 bases at V and 4 bases at J, with 11 bases between. The CDR3 extends over 14 amino acids. CDR3 nucleotide sequence: TGTGCCAGCAGTTCAAGGACGGGAAATCAGCCCCAGCATTTT. Translation: CASSSRTGNQPQHF.

This clonotype has a single count. The rearrangement links TRBV29-1 to TRBJ1-5; D remains ambiguous. V was shortened by 6 bases and J by 4 bases, with 4 bases between the two germline ends. CDR1 SQVTM and CDR2 ANQGSEA come from the germline V gene. The CDR3 has 10 residues. CDR3 in amino acids: CSVENQPQHF. The CDR3 nucleotides read TGCAGCGTCGAAAATCAGCCCCAGCATTTT.

The chain has TRBV20-1 and TRBJ2-7; no definite D call. Germline-derived CDR1 and CDR2 are DFQATT and SNEGSKA (reference sequence). The V end was cut by 6 bases, the J end by 2 bases, with 11 bases between. CDR3 length equals 12 residues. The CDR3 loop is CSALDLPYEQYF. The CDR3 DNA is TGCAGTGCCCTCGACTTGCCCTACGAGCAGTACTTC.

This chain joins TRBV11-2 and TRBJ1-4; D call uncertain. V was shortened by 2 bases and J by 8 bases, with 15 bases between the two germline ends. The CDR3 extends over 15 amino acids. In germline, CDR1 is SGHAT, CDR2 FQNNGV. CDR3 sequence reads: CASSLISSTGEKLFF. CDR3 sequence (DNA): TGTGCCAGCAGCTTAATTTCCTCTACGGGGGAAAAACTGTTTTTT.

On this clonotype: This may be a read error, as it is one base from a much larger clone. The chain carries TRBV7-9 and TRBJ2-5, with a tentative D call TRBD1 (5 bases). Germline V CDR1 and CDR2: SEHNR, FQNEAQ (reference sequence). The CDR3 consists of 16 residues. The V gene lost 8 bases and the J gene lost 0 bases, with 19 bases spanning the gap. In nucleotides, the CDR3 is TGTGCCAGCGGCCGAACGGACAAATCCGACCAAGAGACCCAGTACTTC. Translated: CASGRTDKSDQETQYF.

The V and J genes are TRBV18 and TRBJ2-3, with 7 bases identical to TRBD1. The CDR3 length is 14 residues. Germline V CDR1 and CDR2: KGHSH, LQKENI. V lost 3 bases and J lost 9; bases outside the gene matches: 9. CDR3 protein: CASSPLTGTDTQYF. CDR3 sequence (DNA): TGTGCCAGCTCACCCTTGACAGGGACGGACACGCAGTATTTT.

In this sample, this clonotype turned up many times. The chain has TRBV2 and TRBJ2-1; no clear D. Germline CDR1 and CDR2: SNHLY and FYNNEI. V was pared by 10 bases and J by 2 bases, with 15 bases between. This CDR3 contains 14 residues. The CDR3 loop is CATPCAITYNEQFF. CDR3 sequence (DNA): TGTGCCACACCTTGTGCCATTACCTACAATGAGCAGTTCTTC.